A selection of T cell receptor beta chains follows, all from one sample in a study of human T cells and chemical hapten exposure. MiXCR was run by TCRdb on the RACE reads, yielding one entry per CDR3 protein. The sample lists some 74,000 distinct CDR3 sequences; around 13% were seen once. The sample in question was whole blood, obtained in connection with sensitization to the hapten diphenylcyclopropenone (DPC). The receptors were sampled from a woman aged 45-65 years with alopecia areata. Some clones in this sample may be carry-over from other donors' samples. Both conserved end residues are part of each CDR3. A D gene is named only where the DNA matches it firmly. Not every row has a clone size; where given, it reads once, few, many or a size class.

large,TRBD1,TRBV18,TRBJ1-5,CASSPGQGSNQPQHF,TGTGCCAGCTCCCCGGGACAGGGGAGCAATCAGCCCCAGCATTTT
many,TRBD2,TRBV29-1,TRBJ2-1,CSVLRLAVAYNEQFF,TGCAGCGTCCTCCGACTAGCGGTAGCCTACAATGAGCAGTTCTTC
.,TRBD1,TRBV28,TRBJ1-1,CASYDRVGTEAFF,TGTGCCAGCTATGACAGGGTGGGGACTGAAGCTTTCTTT
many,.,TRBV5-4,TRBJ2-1,CASSWGINEQFF,TGTGCCAGCAGCTGGGGTATCAATGAGCAGTTCTTC
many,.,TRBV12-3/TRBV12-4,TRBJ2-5,CASSLETSQETQYF,TGTGCCAGCAGTTTAGAGACTTCACAAGAGACCCAGTACTTC
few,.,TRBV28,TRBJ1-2,CASSPGAFNYTF,TGTGCCAGCAGCCCAGGGGCCTTCAACTACACCTTC
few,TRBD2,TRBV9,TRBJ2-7,CASSVGTSGLYEQYF,TGTGCCAGCAGCGTAGGGACTAGCGGCCTCTACGAGCAGTACTTC
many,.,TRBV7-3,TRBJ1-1,CASSPSQVRNMNTEAFF,TGTGCCAGCAGCCCTTCACAGGTTAGGAACATGAACACTGAAGCTTTCTTT
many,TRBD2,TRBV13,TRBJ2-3,CASSFVREAPDTQYF,TGTGCCAGCAGCTTCGTGCGGGAGGCCCCAGATACGCAGTATTTT
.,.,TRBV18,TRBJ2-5,CASSPVGVETQYF,TGTGCCAGCTCACCGGTGGGAGTGGAGACCCAGTACTTC
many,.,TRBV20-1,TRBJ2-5,CSARRGNLGQETQYF,TGCAGTGCAAGACGTGGGAACTTGGGGCAAGAGACCCAGTACTTC
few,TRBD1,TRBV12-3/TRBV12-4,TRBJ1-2,CASRLRGGGGSGGYTF,TGTGCCAGCAGGCTGCGTGGAGGGGGCGGTTCTGGTGGCTACACCTTC
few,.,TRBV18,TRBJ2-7,CASSGPGEQYF,TGTGCCAGCTCCGGCCCCGGGGAGCAGTACTTC
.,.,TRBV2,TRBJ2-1,CASSEEGENEQFF,TGTGCCAGCAGTGAAGAGGGGGAAAATGAGCAGTTCTTC
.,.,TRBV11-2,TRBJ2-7,CASSFRTTTYEQYF,TGTGCCAGCAGCTTCAGGACTACCACCTACGAGCAGTACTTC
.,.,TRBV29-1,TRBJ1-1,CSVVGMNTEAFF,TGCAGCGTTGTCGGGATGAACACTGAAGCTTTCTTT
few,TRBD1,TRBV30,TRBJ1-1,CAWHRGQVAEAFF,TGTGCCTGGCACAGGGGGCAAGTGGCTGAAGCTTTCTTT
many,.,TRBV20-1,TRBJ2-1,CSAPPWQQHNEQFF,TGCAGTGCCCCTCCGTGGCAGCAGCACAATGAGCAGTTCTTC
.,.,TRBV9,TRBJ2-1,CASSVDSNEQFF,TGTGCCAGCAGCGTAGATAGCAATGAGCAGTTCTTC
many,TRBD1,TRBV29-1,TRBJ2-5,CSAPTDRRGQETQYF,TGCAGCGCCCCCACGGACAGGCGAGGGCAAGAGACCCAGTACTTC
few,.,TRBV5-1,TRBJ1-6,CASSLNDNSPLHF,TGCGCCAGCAGCTTGAACGATAATTCACCCCTCCACTTT
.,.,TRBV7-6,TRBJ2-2,CASSLSGNTGELFF,TGTGCCAGCAGCTTATCGGGGAACACCGGGGAGCTGTTTTTT
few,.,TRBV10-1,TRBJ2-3,CATRDRFTDTQYF,TGCGCCACCCGGGACCGATTCACAGATACGCAGTATTTT
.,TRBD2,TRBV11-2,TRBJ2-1,CASRTTSGKNNEQFF,TGTGCCAGCAGGACGACTAGCGGGAAGAACAATGAGCAGTTCTTC
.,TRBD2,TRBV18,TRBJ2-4,CASSRSATSDQNIQYF,TGTGCCAGCTCACGCTCTGCCACTAGCGATCAAAACATTCAGTACTTC
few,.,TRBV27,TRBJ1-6,CASSLSMGRNNSPLHF,TGTGCCAGCAGTTTATCGATGGGCAGAAATAATTCACCCCTCCACTTT
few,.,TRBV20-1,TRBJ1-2,CSALTPWGGAGYGYTF,TGCAGTGCTCTTACCCCTTGGGGAGGGGCAGGGTATGGCTACACCTTC
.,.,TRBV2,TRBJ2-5,CASSESFRETQYF,TGTGCCAGCAGTGAATCTTTCCGCGAGACCCAGTACTTC